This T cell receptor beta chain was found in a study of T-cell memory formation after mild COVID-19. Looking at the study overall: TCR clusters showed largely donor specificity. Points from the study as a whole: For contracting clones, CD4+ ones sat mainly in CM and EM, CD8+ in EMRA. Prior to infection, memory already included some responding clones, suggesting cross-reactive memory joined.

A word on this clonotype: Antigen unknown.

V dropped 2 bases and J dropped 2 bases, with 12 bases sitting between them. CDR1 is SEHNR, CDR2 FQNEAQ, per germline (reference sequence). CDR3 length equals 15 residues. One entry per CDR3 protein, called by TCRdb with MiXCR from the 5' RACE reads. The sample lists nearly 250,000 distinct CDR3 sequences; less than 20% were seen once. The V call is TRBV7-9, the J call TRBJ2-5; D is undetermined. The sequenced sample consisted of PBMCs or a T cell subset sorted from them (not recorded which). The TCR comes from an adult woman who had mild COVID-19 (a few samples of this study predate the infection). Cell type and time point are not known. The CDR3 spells CASSLRRLGQETQYF. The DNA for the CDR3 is TGTGCCAGCAGCTTACGTCGTCTGGGACAAGAGACCCAGTACTTC. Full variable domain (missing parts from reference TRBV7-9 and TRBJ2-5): DTGVSQNPRHKITKRGQNVTFRCDPISEHNRLYWYRQTLGQGPEFLTYFQNEAQLEKSRLLSDRFSAERPKGSFSTLEIQRTEQGDSAMYLCASSLRRLGQETQYFGPGTRLLVL.